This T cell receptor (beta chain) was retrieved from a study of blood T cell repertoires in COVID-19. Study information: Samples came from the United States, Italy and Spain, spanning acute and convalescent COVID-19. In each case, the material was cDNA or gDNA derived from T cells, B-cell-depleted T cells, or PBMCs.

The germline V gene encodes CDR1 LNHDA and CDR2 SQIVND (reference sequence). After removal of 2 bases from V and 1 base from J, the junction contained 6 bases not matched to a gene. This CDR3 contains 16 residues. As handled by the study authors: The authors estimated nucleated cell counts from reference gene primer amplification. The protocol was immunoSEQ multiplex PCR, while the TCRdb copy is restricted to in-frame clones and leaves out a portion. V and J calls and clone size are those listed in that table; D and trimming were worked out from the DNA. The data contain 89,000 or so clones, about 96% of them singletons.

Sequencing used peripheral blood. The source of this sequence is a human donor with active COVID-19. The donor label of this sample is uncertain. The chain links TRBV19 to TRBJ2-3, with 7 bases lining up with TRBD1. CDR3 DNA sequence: TGTGCCAGTAGTATAAGAGGGGGCGGTGGCACAGATACGCAGTATTTT. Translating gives CASSIRGGGGTDTQYF. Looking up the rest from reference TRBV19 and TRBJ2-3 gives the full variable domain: DGGITQSPKYLFRKEGQNVTLSCEQNLNHDAMYWYRQDPGQGLRLIYYSQIVNDFQKGDIAEGYSVSREKKESFPLTVTSAQKNPTAFYLCASSIRGGGGTDTQYFGPGTRLTVL.